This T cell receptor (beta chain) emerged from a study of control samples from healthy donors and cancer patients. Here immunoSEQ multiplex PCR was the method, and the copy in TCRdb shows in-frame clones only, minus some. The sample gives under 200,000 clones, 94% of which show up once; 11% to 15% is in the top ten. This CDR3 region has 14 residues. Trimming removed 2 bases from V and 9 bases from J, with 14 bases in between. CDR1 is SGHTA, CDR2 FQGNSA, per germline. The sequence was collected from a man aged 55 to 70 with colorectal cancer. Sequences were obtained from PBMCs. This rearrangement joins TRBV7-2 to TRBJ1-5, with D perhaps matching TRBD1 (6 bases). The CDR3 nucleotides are TGTGCCAGCAGCTTAATAGGGGGTGCCTCGCCCCAGCATTTT. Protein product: CASSLIGGASPQHF.